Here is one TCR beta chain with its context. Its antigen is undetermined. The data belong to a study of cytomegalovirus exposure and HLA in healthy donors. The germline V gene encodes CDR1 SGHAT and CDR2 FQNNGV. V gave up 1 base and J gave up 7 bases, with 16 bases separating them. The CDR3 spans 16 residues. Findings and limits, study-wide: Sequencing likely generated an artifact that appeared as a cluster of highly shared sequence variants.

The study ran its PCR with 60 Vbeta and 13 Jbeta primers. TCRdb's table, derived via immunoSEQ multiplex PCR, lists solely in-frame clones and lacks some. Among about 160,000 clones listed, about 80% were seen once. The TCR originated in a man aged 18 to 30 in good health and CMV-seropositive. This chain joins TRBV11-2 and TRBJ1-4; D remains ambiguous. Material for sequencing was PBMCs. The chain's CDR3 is CASSLAVQGGVEKLFF. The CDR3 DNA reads TGTGCCAGCAGCTTAGCGGTTCAAGGTGGAGTTGAAAAACTGTTTTTT.